The rows below give T cell receptor beta chains drawn from one sample of a study of shared clonotypes between healthy human individuals. Repertoires were generated with immunoSEQ multiplex PCR, while TCRdb's copy carries only in-frame clones and drops some. The sample records about 1.9 million clones, 93% being singletons. Sequencing was done on a sample of naive CD8+ T cells from PBMCs. These receptors were collected from a man younger than 35 in good health. Some clones in this sample may be carry-over from other donors' samples. Both conserved end residues are part of each CDR3. Fields, in order: V gene, J gene, clone size, D gene, CDR3 DNA, CDR3 protein. D genes are given only for firm matches. A row's size may be missing; if present it is once, few, many or a size class.

TRBV7-6,TRBJ2-2,.,.,TGTGCCAGCAGCTTTGGGGGTTACACCGGGGAGCTGTTTTTT,CASSFGGYTGELFF
TRBV27,TRBJ2-5,.,.,TGTGCCAGCAGCCACAGGGAGAGGGAGACCCAGTACTTC,CASSHRERETQYF
TRBV5-1,TRBJ2-1,.,TRBD2,TGCGCCAGCAGCCGGGGTCCGGGAGGGGGCAATGAGCAGTTCTTC,CASSRGPGGGNEQFF
TRBV25-1,TRBJ2-7,once,TRBD1,TGTGCCAGCAGTAAACCCCGGGGGACAGGGGGCTCCTACGAGCAGTACTTC,CASSKPRGTGGSYEQYF
TRBV6-6,TRBJ1-5,.,TRBD1,TGTGCCAGTAGGACAGGGGGTGGAAGCAATCAGCCCCAGCATTTT,CASRTGGGSNQPQHF
TRBV6-6,TRBJ2-7,.,.,TGTGCCAGCAGTTACGGTCCGAGCGAGCAGTACTTC,CASSYGPSEQYF
TRBV7-9,TRBJ1-1,.,TRBD1,TGTGCCAGCAGCCCGACAGGGTACACTGAAGCTTTCTTT,CASSPTGYTEAFF
TRBV7-3,TRBJ2-1,.,TRBD2,TGTGCCAGCAGCCAGACACCTCGCGGGACTAGCGGGGGGGCGTCGGATGAGCAGTTCTTC,CASSQTPRGTSGGASDEQFF
TRBV13,TRBJ2-1,.,.,TGTGCCAGCAGCTTAAGGGGGGGCTCCTACAATGAGCAGTTCTTC,CASSLRGGSYNEQFF
TRBV9,TRBJ2-5,.,.,TGTGCCAGCAGCGTAGGGGGCTGGGAGACCCAGTACTTC,CASSVGGWETQYF
TRBV14,TRBJ1-1,.,.,TGTGCCAGCAGCCAAGAGCATAACCGGGGGGCTTTCTTT,CASSQEHNRGAFF
TRBV10-3,TRBJ2-7,once,.,TGTGCCATCAGTGAAAAAATCCCTCAGAAAGTCGAAGGGACCTACTACGAGCAGTACTTC,CAISEKIPQKVEGTYYEQYF
TRBV29-1,TRBJ2-1,.,TRBD2,TGCAGCGCCGGGACTAGCGGGAGGGCCTCCAATGAGCAGTTCTTC,CSAGTSGRASNEQFF
TRBV6-6,TRBJ1-1,.,.,TGTGCCAGCAGTTACTCGATTCCTGAAGCTTTCTTT,CASSYSIPEAFF
TRBV19,TRBJ2-1,.,.,TGTGCCAGTAGTTTAGCGGTTCCAACTAAAGGTGAGCAGTTCTTC,CASSLAVPTKGEQFF
TRBV30,TRBJ1-1,.,.,TGTGCCTGGAGTGCCAGGGACCGACGGACTGAAGCTTTCTTT,CAWSARDRRTEAFF
TRBV7-6,TRBJ2-7,.,.,TGTGCCAGCAGCCCCAAGGCCTCTGTGAGGTACGAGCAGTACTTC,CASSPKASVRYEQYF
TRBV9,TRBJ1-3,.,.,TGTGCCAGCAGCGTAGGGAGGGTGTGGTCCTCCGGAAACACCATATATTTT,CASSVGRVWSSGNTIYF
TRBV28,TRBJ1-1,few,.,TGTGCCAGCAGTTTTCGCGGGGGCACTGAAGCTTTCTTT,CASSFRGGTEAFF